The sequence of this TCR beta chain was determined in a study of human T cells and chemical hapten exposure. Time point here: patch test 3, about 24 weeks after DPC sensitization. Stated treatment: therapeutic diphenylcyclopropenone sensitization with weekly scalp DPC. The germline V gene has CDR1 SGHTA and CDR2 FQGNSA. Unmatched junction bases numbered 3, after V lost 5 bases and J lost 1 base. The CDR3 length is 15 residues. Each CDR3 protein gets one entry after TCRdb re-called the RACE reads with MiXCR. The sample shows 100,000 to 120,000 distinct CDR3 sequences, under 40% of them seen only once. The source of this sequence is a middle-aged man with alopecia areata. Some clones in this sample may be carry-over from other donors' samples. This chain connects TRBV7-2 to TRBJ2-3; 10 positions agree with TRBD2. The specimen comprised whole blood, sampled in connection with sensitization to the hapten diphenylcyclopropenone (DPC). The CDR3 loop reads CASSRAGGGTDTQYF. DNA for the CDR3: TGTGCCAGCAGCCGAGCGGGAGGGGGCACAGATACGCAGTATTTT. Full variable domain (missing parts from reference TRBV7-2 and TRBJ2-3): GAGVSQSPSNKVTEKGKDVELRCDPISGHTALYWYRQSLGQGLEFLIYFQGNSAPDKSGLPSDRFSAERTGGSVSTLTIQRTQQEDSAVYLCASSRAGGGTDTQYFGPGTRLTVL.